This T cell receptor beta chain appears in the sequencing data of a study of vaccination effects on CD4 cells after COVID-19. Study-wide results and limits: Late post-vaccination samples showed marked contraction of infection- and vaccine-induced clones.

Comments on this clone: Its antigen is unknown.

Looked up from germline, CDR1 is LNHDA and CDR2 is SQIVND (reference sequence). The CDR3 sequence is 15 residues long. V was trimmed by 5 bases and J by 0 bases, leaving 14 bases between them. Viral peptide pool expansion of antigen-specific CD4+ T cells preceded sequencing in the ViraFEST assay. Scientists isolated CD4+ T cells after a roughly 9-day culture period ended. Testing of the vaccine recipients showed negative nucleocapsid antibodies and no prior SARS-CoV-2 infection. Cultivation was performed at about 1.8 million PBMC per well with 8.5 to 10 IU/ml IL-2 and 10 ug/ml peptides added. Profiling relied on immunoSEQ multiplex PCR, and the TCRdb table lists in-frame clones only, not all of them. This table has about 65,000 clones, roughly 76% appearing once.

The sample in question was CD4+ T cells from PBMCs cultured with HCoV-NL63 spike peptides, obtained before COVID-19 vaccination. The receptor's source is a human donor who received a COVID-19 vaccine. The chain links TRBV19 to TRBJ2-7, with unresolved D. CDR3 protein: CASSPAGMRSYEQYV. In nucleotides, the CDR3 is TGTGCCAGTAGTCCCGCTGGAATGCGCTCCTACGAGCAGTACGTC.